One T cell receptor beta chain is described in this entry. Antigen unknown. V trimming: 6 bases; J trimming: 9 bases; junction bases outside the gene matches: 4. The CDR3 length is 14 residues. Germline V gene lookup returns CDR1 MDHEN and CDR2 SYDVKM. The record originates from a study of T cell responses to AZD1222 COVID-19 vaccine. Study-level findings and limits: Females made up more of the donors, who were largely white British, and clonal diversity may have come out too low. Spike-specific TCR breadth and depth went up after people got two AZD1222 doses. Repertoire sampling occurred only after the peak T cell response. The CD4 TCRs associated with vaccination extended across spike and predominated at 160-218 and 743-854.

Produced via immunoSEQ multiplex PCR; TCRdb's table is partial and in-frame only. The sample shows about 120,000 clones, roughly 86% of them seen only once. This TCR derives from an adult who received the AZD1222 COVID-19 vaccine. The V gene is TRBV28, the J gene TRBJ1-6; TRBD1 agrees at 11 bases. The sample consisted of peripheral blood, taken 28 days after the second AZD1222 dose. CDR3 sequence reads: CASRSGTGGSPLHF. The CDR3 DNA reads as TGTGCCAGCAGATCCGGGACAGGGGGTTCACCCCTCCACTTT.